Listed here is a single TCR beta chain. There is no known antigen for this receptor. No clone much larger than this one lies a single base away; base qualities are absent. At diagnosis, tumor, uninvolved tumor-adjacent lung and peripheral blood were collected and then preserved as a mix of FFPE and fresh-frozen material. For TCR repertoire profiling, blood samples were analyzed as peripheral blood mononuclear cells. The sample comes from a study of T cells in localized non-small cell lung cancer (dated by TCRdb to about 2020). Study-wide context: Comparing tumors with uninvolved tumor-adjacent lungs, the study looked at the T cell repertoires of approximately 250 patients with early-stage NSCLC. The cohort was made up of under 250 treatment-naive NSCLC patients whose localized lung tumors had been resected. NSCLC patients had a mean age of around 66 years, and 120 to 150 were male and around 99 female.

The paper as a whole reports these results and caveats: Longer overall survival was associated with higher blood T cell density, whereas shorter survival was associated with higher adjacent-lung clonality. Of the top 100 tumor clones, a median of 57 were detected in paired uninvolved adjacent lung; under 35 were also among that lung's top 100. Because multi-region sequencing of the tumors was not done, intratumor heterogeneity could not be ruled out. Because of the exploratory design, TCR variables were selected using unadjusted p-values without false-discovery rate correction. Uninvolved tumor-adjacent lung showed the highest T cell clonality, higher than tumor, which suggests more focused antigenic responses in the uninvolved tumor-adjacent lung.

TCR beta CDR3 regions were sequenced from DNA using the immunoSEQ Assay. In the paper's pipeline: To compute T cell density, TCR beta template counts were normalized to usable DNA, which was estimated by amplifying housekeeping genes. The preseqR package was used to estimate richness by extrapolating to 400,000 templates for PBMC samples and to 120,000 templates for tissue samples. Clonality was calculated as one minus Pielou's evenness. Tissue-enriched TCRs were identified through differential abundance testing performed on productive amino-acid clonotypes, with a minimum total count of 5 and an alpha of 0.1. Repertoire overlap between compartments was quantified with the Jaccard Index and Morisita Overlap Index. GLIPH grouped TCR beta CDR3s together with public tetramer-defined viral CDR3s, and a viral motif had to include at least three viral sequences and also show V-gene enrichment. TCRdb's version of the immuneACCESS table is confined to in-frame rearrangements and falls short of the full clone set. An unresolved V gene accounts for under half of the shortfall where checked; the remainder is of unknown origin. That table supplies the V and J calls and clone size; D and trimming were determined from the DNA. The sample profile shows 20,000 or so clones; 90% of them were found once. The ten largest clonotypes hold less than 8.5% of the sample.

There are 13 amino acids in the CDR3, from cysteine to phenylalanine inclusive. Only the CDR3 DNA is retained, 39 bases long and in frame from the first base. V is reduced by 4 bases and J by 4 bases, leaving a spacing of 9 bases between them. Sequences MGHRA (CDR1) and YSYEKL (CDR2) are obtained from the germline V gene. The receptor comes from a woman between 40 and 69 years old with stage I lung adenocarcinoma. The input for sequencing was peripheral blood, taken before any cancer treatment. The chain was built from TRBV4-1 and TRBJ2-3; the D region may be TRBD1 or TRBD2, each matching 5 bases equally. CDR3 region: CASSPGTSDTQYF. The DNA is TGCGCCAGCAGCCCCGGGACCTCAGATACGCAGTATTTT.